This T cell receptor beta chain was retrieved from a study of blood T cell repertoires in COVID-19. The protocol was immunoSEQ multiplex PCR, while the TCRdb copy is restricted to in-frame clones and leaves out a portion. The sample carries about 260,000 clones, around 87% recorded once. Germline CDR1 is SQVTM and CDR2 is ANQGSEA. The CDR3 covers 12 residues. Trimming cost V 6 bases and J 1 base, with 6 bases left between them. The chain uses TRBV29-1 and TRBJ2-2; D may be TRBD1 (5 bases). The sequencing sample was made of PBMCs or T cells enriched from blood (not recorded which). The sequence derives from a woman aged 18-29 years who had recovered from COVID-19. CDR3 protein: CSVTGNTGELFF. The CDR3 nucleotides are TGCAGCGTCACAGGGAACACCGGGGAGCTGTTTTTT.